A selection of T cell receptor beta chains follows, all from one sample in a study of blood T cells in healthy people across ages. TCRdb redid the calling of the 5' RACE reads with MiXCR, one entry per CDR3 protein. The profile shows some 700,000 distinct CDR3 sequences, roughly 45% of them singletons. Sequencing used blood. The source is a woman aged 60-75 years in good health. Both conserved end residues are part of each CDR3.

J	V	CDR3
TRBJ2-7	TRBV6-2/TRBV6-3	CASSYSTEAPNEQYF
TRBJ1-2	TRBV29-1	CSDRTGSDGYTF
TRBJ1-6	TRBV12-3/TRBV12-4	CASGWGPDNSPLHF
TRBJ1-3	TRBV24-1	CVTSDSRTGLSGNTIYF
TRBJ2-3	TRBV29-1	CSVGGLAGLDTQYF
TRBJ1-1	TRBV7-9	CASSFTNTEAFF
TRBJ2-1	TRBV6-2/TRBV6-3	CASSPQGTYNELFF
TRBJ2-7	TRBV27	CASSSGASGKSEQYF
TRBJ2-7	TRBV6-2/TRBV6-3	CASSLGRISYEQYF
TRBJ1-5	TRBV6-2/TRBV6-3	CASSYCGAVGSAQHF
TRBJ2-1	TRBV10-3	CAIMEGQFF
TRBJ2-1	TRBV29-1	CSVGLAMNEQFF
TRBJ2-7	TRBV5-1	CASSSLAGTGNEQYF
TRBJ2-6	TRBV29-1	CSAAASGSSGANVLTF
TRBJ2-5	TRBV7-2	CASSLLGYERYF
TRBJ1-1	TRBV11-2	CASSTIWGQHDTEAFF
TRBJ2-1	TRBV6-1	CASIGQHEEQFF
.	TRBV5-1	CASSLDGSFSYNEQYF
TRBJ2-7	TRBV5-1	CASSSTGAPYEQYF
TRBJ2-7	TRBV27	CASSLSGINEQYF
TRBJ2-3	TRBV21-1	CASSKEEDIPTDTQYF
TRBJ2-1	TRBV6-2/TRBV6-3	CASSYSISLARYNEQFF
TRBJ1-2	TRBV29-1	CSAGAAVNYGHTF
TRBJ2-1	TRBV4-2	CASSQDQTSGREQFF
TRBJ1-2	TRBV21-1	CARRGSDRGNGYTF
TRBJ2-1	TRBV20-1	CSASGRNNEQFF
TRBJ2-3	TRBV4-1	CASSQGLLTDTQYF
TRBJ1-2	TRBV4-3	CASSRGPGQFGYTF
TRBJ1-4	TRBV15	CATSRAGGTNEKLFF
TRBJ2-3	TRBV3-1	CASSRNQGWEADTQYF
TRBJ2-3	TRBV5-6	CASSFSHTDTQYF
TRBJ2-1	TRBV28	CASRLRNEQFF
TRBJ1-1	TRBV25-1	CASSESGQGAAEAFF
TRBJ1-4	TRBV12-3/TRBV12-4	CASSVQGYGEKLFF
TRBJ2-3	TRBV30	CAWSSGIGTDTQYF
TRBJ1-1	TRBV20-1	CSAPRGQEAFF
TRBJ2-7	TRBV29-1	CSVARTSAYEQYF
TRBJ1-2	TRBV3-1	CASSQIDRTYGYTF
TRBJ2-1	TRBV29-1	CSVEDLGSSYNVQFF
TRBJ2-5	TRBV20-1	CSAIRRPPGETQYF
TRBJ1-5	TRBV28	CASSKGQGANQPQHF